This T cell receptor beta chain was captured by sequencing in a study of blood T cell repertoires in COVID-19. In the study overall: Acute-phase and convalescent COVID-19 samples originated in the United States, Italy and Spain. The cDNA or gDNA used as material had been derived from T cells, B-cell-depleted T cells, or PBMCs.

This CDR3 spans 13 amino acids. CDR1 and CDR2 (germline): MDHEN, SYDVKM. Trimming pared 3 bases from V and 4 bases from J, leaving 6 bases between. In the original workflow: From reference gene primer amplification, estimates of nucleated cell counts were derived. The method was immunoSEQ multiplex PCR; TCRdb's version includes in-frame clones alone and lacks a portion of them. V, J and clone size derive from that table, while D and trimming were established from the DNA sequence. The sample lists about 300,000 clones, around 88% occurring once. This receptor was taken from a woman aged 25-40 years who had recovered from COVID-19. The sequenced sample was peripheral blood. V is TRBV28 and J is TRBJ2-2; no reliable D call. CDR3 sequence reads: CASSLTGTGELFF. The CDR3 DNA is TGTGCCAGCAGTTTGACGGGCACCGGGGAGCTGTTTTTT.